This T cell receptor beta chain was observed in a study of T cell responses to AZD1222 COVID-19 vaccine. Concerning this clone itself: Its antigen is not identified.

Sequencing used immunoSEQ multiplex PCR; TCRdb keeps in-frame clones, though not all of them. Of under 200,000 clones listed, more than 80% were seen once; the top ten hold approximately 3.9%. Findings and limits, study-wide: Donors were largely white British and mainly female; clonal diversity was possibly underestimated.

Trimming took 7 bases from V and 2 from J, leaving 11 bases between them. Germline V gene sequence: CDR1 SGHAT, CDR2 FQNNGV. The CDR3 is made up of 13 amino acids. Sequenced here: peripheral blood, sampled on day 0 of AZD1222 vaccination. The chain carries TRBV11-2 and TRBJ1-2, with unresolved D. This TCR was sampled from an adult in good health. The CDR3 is CASKGRGNYGYTF. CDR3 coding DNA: TGTGCCAGCAAAGGACGGGGAAACTATGGCTACACCTTC.